Listed below are T cell receptor beta chains from one sample, sequenced in a study of blood T cell repertoires in COVID-19. Data came from immunoSEQ multiplex PCR; TCRdb stores just in-frame clones and leaves some out. The data contain 200,000 to 250,000 clones, around 83% of them singletons. The sequenced sample consisted of peripheral blood. Every receptor here comes from a man aged 25-40 years who had recovered from COVID-19. Both conserved end residues are trimmed from each CDR3. The D gene is left open where the match is weak.

J gene,V gene,D gene,CDR3 protein
TRBJ2-3,TRBV10-1,TRBD1,ASSTGQDTQY
TRBJ2-5,TRBV7-2,TRBD1,ASSLGQGMGKVETQY
TRBJ2-2,TRBV7-9,TRBD1,ASSLGTGDTGELF
TRBJ2-7,TRBV2,TRBD1,ASSGTGGVYEQY
TRBJ2-5,TRBV5-1,NA,ASSLAGVEETQY
TRBJ1-2,TRBV7-9,NA,ASSFRDLGYGYT
TRBJ2-7,TRBV6-6,NA,ATLAAEAGEQY
TRBJ2-1,TRBV15,TRBD1,ATSRKAGTGYNEQF
TRBJ1-1,TRBV19,NA,ASSTQAGLAF
TRBJ1-6,TRBV4-1,TRBD1,ASSLTSGGNSPLH
TRBJ2-3,TRBV28,TRBD1,ASSSSTGGTITDTQY
TRBJ1-1,TRBV3-1/TRBV3-2,TRBD1,ASSQRQGVGAF
TRBJ2-1,TRBV9,NA,ASSALPGVQQEQF
TRBJ2-3,TRBV5-1,NA,ASSSGQPMGTDTQY
TRBJ1-2,TRBV28,NA,ASSLLDRIYYGYT
TRBJ1-1,TRBV3-1/TRBV3-2,NA,ASSPIQGRAEAF
TRBJ1-1,TRBV11-2,NA,ASSLGTDMNTEAF
TRBJ1-1,TRBV5-1,NA,ASSLSGDFGTEAF
TRBJ1-4,TRBV18,NA,ASSPNRDRFNEKLF
TRBJ1-3,TRBV18,NA,ASSLDREGNTIY
TRBJ2-3,TRBV2,NA,ASSVQEDTQY
TRBJ1-1,TRBV6-5,TRBD1,ASSPTGGRNTEAF
TRBJ1-5,TRBV6-1,NA,ASSATGIVSNQPQH
TRBJ1-4,TRBV6-4,TRBD1,ASSEQGGANEKLF
TRBJ1-1,TRBV5-8,TRBD1,ASSFYRGVNTEAF
TRBJ1-3,TRBV19,TRBD1,ASSRDSPTTIY
TRBJ2-5,TRBV4-1,NA,ASSQGPLVETQY
TRBJ2-5,TRBV11-2,TRBD2,ASSLGLAGTQETQY
TRBJ1-6,TRBV11-2,NA,ASSLEAVNSPLH
TRBJ2-7,TRBV2,TRBD2,ASSPSGVYEQY
TRBJ1-1,TRBV6-5,NA,ASSPAKRWGTEAF
TRBJ2-1,TRBV29-1,NA,SVGAQVGAYNEQF
TRBJ2-1,TRBV7-2,NA,ASSLAGHGGLEQF
TRBJ2-2,TRBV7-2,TRBD2,ASSLASGGTGELF
TRBJ1-1,TRBV19,TRBD1,ASNTGATEAF
TRBJ1-5,TRBV5-1,NA,ASSLSAGKNQPQH
TRBJ1-1,TRBV5-4,TRBD1,ASSLPGGYTEAF
TRBJ1-2,TRBV7-2,TRBD1,ASRGQRGNNYGYT
TRBJ2-3,TRBV7-9,TRBD2,ASSLLAGGLSDTQY
TRBJ2-5,TRBV6-1,NA,ASSEEKQAPETQY
TRBJ1-2,TRBV4-2,TRBD1,ASSQAQGAENYGYT
TRBJ1-2,TRBV5-4,NA,ASSLPGADGYT
TRBJ1-2,TRBV27,NA,ATYSGGRFGYT
TRBJ1-2,TRBV28,TRBD1,ASSYPRDRRYYGYT
TRBJ2-6,TRBV2,TRBD1,ASSGPGQGLSGANVLT
TRBJ1-5,TRBV4-2,NA,ASSQDPLERQPQH
TRBJ1-1,TRBV29-1,NA,SVVPGTEAF
TRBJ1-2,TRBV9,TRBD1,ASSVTGETTYGYT
TRBJ1-3,TRBV5-1,NA,ASRGASGNTIY
TRBJ2-1,TRBV5-1,NA,ASSLAGGANNEQF
TRBJ1-1,TRBV19,NA,ASSYNRMNTEAF